This T cell receptor (beta chain) was recovered during a study of cytomegalovirus exposure and HLA in healthy donors. Study summary: Of the donors genotyped, about 410 in all, 65% to 90% fell in the Caucasian-associated ancestry cluster. General study findings and limits: Some V segments (TRBV6-2 and TRBV6-3 among them) were excluded as indistinguishable. HLA alleles showed associations with around 15,000 TCR beta sequences in a later analysis, at a 0.05 false discovery rate.

The CDR3 spans 16 residues. The trim removed 0 bases at V and 2 bases at J, leaving 4 bases unmatched. From germline, CDR1 is SGHRS and CDR2 YFSETQ. The PCR used 60 Vbeta and 13 Jbeta primers. Data came from immunoSEQ multiplex PCR; TCRdb stores just in-frame clones and leaves some out. The data show over 250,000 clones, under 80% seen once. The donors comprised healthy bone marrow donors. In regard to this clone: Its specificity is not known.

The chain uses TRBV5-1 and TRBJ2-3; TRBD2 matches 9 bases. Sequenced: PBMCs. The receptor was derived from a female donor in good health and CMV-seronegative. In DNA, the CDR3 is TGCGCCAGCAGCTTGGGAGCGGGAGGCCTCACAGATACGCAGTATTTT. Protein product: CASSLGAGGLTDTQYF.